This entry describes one T cell receptor beta chain. These data originate in a study of blood T cell repertoires in COVID-19. Study overall: Italy, Spain and the United States were the sources of the convalescent and acute COVID-19 samples. T cells, B-cell-depleted T cells, or PBMCs supplied cDNA or gDNA.

After removal of 5 bases from V and 0 bases from J, the junction contained 6 bases not matched to a gene. The CDR3 is 15 amino acids. Germline loops: CDR1 SGHTA, CDR2 FQGNSA. Method: immunoSEQ multiplex PCR; TCRdb's copy keeps in-frame clones and lacks some. The data contain some 250,000 clones, roughly 91% of them singletons. The V and J genes are TRBV7-2 and TRBJ2-7; 8 bases line up with TRBD2. The specimen sequenced was PBMCs or T cells enriched from blood (not recorded which). The TCR sequence derives from a woman in her 30s with acute COVID-19. CDR3 coding DNA: TGTGCCAGCAGCCCGGGGGGGTTTAGCTCCTACGAGCAGTACTTC. Encoded protein: CASSPGGFSSYEQYF.